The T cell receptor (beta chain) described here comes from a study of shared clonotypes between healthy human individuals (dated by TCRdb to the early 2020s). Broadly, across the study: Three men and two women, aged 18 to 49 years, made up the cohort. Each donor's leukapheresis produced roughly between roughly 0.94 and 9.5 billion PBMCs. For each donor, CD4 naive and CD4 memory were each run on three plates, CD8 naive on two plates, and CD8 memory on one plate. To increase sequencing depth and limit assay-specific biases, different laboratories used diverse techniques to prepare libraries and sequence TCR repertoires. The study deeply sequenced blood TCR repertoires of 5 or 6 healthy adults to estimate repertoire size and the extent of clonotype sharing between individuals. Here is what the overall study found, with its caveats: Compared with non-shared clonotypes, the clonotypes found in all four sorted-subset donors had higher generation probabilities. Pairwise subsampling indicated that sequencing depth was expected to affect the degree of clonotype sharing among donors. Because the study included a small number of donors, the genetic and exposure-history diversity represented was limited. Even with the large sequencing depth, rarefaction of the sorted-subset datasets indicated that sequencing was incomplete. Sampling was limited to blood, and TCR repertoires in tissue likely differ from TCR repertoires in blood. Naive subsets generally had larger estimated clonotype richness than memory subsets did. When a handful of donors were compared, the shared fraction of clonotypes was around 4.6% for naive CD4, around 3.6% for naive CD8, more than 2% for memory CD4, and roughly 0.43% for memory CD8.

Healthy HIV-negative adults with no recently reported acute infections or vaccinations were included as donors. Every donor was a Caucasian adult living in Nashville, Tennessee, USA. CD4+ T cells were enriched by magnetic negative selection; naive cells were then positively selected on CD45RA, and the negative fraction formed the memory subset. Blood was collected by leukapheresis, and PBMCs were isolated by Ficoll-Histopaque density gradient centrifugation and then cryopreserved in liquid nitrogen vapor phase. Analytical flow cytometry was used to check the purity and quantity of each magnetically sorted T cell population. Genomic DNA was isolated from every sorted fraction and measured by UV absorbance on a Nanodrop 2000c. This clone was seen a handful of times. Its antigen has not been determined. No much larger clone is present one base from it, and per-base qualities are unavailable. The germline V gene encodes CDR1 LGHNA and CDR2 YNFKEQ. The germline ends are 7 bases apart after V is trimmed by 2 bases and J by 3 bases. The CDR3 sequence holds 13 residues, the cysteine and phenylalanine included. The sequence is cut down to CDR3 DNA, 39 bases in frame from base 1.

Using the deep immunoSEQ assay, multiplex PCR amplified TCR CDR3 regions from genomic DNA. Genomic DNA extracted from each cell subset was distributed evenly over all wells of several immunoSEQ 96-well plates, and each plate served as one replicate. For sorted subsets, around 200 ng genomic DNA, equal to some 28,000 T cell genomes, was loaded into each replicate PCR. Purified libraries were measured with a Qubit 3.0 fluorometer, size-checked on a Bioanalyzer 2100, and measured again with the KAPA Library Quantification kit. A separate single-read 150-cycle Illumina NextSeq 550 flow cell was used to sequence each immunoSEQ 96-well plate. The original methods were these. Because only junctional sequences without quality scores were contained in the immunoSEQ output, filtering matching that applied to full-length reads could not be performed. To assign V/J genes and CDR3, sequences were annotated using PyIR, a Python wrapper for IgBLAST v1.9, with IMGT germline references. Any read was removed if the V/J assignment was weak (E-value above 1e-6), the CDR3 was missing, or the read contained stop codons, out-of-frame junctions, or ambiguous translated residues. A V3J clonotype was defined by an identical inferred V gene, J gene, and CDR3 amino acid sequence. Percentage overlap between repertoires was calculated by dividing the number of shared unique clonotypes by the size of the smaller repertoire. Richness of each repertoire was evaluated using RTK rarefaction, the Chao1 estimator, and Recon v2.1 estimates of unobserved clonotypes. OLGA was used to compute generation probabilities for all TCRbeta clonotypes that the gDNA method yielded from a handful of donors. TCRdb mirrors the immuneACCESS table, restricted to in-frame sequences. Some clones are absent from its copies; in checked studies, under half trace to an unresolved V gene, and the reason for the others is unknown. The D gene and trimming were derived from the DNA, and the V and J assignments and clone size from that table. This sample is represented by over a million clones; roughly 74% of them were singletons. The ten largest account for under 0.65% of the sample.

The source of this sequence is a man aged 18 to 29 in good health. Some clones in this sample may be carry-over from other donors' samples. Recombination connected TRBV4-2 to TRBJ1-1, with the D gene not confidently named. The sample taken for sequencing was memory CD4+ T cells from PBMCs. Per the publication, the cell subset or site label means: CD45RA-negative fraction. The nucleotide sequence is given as TGTGCCAGCAGCCAACCTCAGGACACTGAAGCTTTCTTT. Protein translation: CASSQPQDTEAFF.